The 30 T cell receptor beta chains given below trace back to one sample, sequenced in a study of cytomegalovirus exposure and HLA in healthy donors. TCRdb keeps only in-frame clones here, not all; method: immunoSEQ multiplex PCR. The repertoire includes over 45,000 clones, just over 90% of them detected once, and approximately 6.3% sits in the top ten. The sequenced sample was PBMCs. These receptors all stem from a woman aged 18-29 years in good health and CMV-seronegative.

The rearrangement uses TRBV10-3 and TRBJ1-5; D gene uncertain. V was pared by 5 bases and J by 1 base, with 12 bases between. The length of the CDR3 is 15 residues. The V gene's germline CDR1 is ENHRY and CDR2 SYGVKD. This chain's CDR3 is CAISPRGPSNQPQHF. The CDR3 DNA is TGTGCCATCAGTCCACGGGGTCCAAGCAATCAGCCCCAGCATTTT.

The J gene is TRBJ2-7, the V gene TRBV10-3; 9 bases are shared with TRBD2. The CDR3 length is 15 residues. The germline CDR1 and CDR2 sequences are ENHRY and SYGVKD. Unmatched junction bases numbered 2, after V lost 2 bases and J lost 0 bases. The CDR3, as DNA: TGTGCCATCAGTGAGGAAGCGGGGGGCTCCTACGAGCAGTACTTC. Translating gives CAISEEAGGSYEQYF.

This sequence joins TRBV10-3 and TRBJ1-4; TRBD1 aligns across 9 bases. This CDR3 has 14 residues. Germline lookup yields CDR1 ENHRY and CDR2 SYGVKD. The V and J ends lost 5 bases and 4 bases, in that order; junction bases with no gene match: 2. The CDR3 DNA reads TGTGCCATCAGTCCGGACAGGGGTAATGAAAAACTGTTTTTT. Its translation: CAISPDRGNEKLFF.

In DNA form, the CDR3 reads TGTGCCAGTAGTCCGGAGCCTAACTATGGCTACACCTTC. As protein: CASSPEPNYGYTF. The chain recombines TRBV19 with TRBJ1-2; no definite D call. V shed 5 bases and J shed 0 bases, with 7 bases lying between them. Germline CDR1 LNHDA, CDR2 SQIVND (reference sequence). The CDR3 totals 13 residues.

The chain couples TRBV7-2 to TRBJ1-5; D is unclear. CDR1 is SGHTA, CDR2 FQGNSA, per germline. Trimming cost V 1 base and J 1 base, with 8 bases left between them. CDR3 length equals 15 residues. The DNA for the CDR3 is TGTGCCAGCAGCTTAGGAGGTAGGAGCAATCAGCCCCAGCATTTT. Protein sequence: CASSLGGRSNQPQHF.

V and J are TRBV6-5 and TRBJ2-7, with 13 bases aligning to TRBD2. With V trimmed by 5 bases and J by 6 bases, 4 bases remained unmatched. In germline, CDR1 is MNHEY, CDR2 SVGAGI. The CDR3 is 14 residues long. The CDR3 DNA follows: TGTGCCAGCAGTGGGACTAGCGGGACGAGCGAGCAGTACGTC. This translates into CASSGTSGTSEQYV.

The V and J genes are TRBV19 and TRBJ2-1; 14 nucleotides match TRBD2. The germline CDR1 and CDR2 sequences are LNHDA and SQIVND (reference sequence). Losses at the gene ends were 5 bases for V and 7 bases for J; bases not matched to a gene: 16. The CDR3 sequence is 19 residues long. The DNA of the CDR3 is TGTGCCAGTAGTGACCGACTAGCGGGAGGGGGCCGTTGGGGGAATGAGCAGTTCTTC. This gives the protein CASSDRLAGGGRWGNEQFF.

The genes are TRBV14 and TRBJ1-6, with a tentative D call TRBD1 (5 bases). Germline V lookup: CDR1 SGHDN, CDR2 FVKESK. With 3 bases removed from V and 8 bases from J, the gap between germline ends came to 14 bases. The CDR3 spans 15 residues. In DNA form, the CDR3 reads TGTGCCAGCAGCCACGACAGCCGCGGACATTCACCCCTCCACTTT. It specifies CASSHDSRGHSPLHF.

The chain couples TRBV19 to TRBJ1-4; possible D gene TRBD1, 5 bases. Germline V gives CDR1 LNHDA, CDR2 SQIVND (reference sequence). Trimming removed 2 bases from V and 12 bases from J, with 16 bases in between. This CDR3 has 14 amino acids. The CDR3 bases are TGTGCCAGTAGTATAAGTGGCAGGGTCCTTGAACTGTTTTTT. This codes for CASSISGRVLELFF.

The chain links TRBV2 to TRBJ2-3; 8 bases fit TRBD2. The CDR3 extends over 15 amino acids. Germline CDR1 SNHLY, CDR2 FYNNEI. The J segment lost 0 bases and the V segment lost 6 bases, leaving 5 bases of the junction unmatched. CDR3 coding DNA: TGTGCCAGCAGAAAAGGACTAGCAAGCACAGATACGCAGTATTTT. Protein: CASRKGLASTDTQYF.

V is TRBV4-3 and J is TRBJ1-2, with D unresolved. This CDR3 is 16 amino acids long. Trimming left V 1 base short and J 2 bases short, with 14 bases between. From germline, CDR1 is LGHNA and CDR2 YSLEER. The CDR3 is CASSQGWQRMNYGYTF. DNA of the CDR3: TGCGCCAGCAGCCAAGGTTGGCAGCGAATGAACTATGGCTACACCTTC.

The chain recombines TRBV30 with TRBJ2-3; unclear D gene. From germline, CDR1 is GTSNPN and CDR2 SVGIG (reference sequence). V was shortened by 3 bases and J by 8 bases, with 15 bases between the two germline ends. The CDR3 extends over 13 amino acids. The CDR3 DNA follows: TGTGCCTGGAGAGAAGAGTCTAGAGCTACGCAGTATTTT. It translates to CAWREESRATQYF.

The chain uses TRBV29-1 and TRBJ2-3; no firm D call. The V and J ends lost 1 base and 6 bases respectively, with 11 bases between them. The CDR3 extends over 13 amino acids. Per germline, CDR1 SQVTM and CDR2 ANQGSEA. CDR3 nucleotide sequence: TGCAGCGTTGAAGCTCCTATGGTCGATACGCAGTATTTT. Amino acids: CSVEAPMVDTQYF.

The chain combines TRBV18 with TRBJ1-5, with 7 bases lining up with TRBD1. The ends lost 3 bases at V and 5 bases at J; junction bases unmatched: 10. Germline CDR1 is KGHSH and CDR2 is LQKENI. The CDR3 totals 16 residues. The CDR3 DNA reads TGTGCCAGCTCACCTCAGACCGGGACAGCATATCAGCCCCAGCATTTT. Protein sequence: CASSPQTGTAYQPQHF.

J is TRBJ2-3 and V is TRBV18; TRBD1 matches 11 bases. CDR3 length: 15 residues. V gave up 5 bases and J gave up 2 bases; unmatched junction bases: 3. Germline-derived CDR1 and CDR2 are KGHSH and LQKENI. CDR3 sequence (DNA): TGTGCCAGCTCAGTGGACAGGGGGCACACAGATACGCAGTATTTT. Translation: CASSVDRGHTDTQYF.

CDR3 residues: CASSHNRGVYEQYV. CDR3 bases: TGTGCCAGCAGTCACAACAGGGGGGTATACGAGCAGTACGTC. This chain uses TRBV6-6 with TRBJ2-7; 8 positions agree with TRBD1. This CDR3 contains 14 residues. CDR1 and CDR2 from the germline V gene are MNHNY and SVGAGI (reference sequence). Trimming removed 5 bases from V and 4 bases from J; junction bases left unmatched: 7.

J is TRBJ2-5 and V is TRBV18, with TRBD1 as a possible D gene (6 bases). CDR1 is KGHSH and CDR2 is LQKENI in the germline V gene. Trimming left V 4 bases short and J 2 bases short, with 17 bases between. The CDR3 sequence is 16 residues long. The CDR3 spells CASSLSIGQLQETQYF. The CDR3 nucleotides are TGTGCCAGCTCACTAAGCATAGGACAGTTACAAGAGACCCAGTACTTC.

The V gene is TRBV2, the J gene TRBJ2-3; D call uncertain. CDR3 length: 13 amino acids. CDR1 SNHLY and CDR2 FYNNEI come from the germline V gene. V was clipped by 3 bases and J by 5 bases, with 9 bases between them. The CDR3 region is CASSEALRDTQYF. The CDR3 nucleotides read TGTGCCAGCAGTGAGGCCCTCCGAGATACGCAGTATTTT. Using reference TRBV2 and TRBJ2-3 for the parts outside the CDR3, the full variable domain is EPEVTQTPSHQVTQMGQEVILRCVPISNHLYFYWYRQILGQKVEFLVSFYNNEISEKSEIFDDQFSVERPDGSNFTLKIRSTKLEDSAMYFCASSEALRDTQYFGPGTRLTVL.

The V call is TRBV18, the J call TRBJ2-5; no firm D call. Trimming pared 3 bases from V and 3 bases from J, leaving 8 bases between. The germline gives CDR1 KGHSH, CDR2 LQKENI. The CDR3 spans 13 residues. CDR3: CASSPFSEETQYF. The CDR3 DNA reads TGTGCCAGCTCACCGTTCAGCGAAGAGACCCAGTACTTC. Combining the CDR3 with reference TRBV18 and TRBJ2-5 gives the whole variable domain NAGVMQNPRHLVRRRGQEARLRCSPMKGHSHVYWYRQLPEEGLKFMVYLQKENIIDESGMPKERFSAEFPKEGPSILRIQQVVRGDSAAYFCASSPFSEETQYFGPGTRLLVL.

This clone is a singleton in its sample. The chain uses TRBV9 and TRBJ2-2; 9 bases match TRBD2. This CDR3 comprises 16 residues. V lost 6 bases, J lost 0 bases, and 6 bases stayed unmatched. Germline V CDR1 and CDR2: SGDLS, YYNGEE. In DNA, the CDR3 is TGTGCCAGCAACAGCGGGGGGTCCCCGAACACCGGGGAGCTGTTTTTT. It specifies CASNSGGSPNTGELFF.

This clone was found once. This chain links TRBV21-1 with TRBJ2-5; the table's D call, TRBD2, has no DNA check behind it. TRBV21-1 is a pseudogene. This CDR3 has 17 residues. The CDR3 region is CASSKEGRVRGQETQYF. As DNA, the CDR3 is TGTGCCAGCAGCAAAGAGGGAAGGGTACGAGGGCAAGAGACCCAGTACTTC.

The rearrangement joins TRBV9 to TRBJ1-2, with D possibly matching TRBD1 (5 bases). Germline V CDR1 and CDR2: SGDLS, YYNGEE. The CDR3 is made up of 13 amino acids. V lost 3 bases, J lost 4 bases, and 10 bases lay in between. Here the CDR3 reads CASSGGVSYGYTF. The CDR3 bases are TGTGCCAGCAGCGGGGGGGTTTCCTATGGCTACACCTTC.

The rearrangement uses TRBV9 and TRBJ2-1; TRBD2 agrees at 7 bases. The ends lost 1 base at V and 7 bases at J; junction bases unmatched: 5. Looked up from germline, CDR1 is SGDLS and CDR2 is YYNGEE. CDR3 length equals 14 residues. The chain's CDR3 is CASSVLGRKNEQFF. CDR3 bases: TGTGCCAGCAGCGTACTCGGGAGGAAGAATGAGCAGTTCTTC.

For the CDR3, the DNA is TGTGCCAGCAGCCCTATTGCCGGGAGCAGTGAGCAGTTCTTC. This translates into CASSPIAGSSEQFF. The chain has TRBV7-9 and TRBJ2-1; TRBD2 might be the D (6 bases). The germline gives CDR1 SEHNR, CDR2 FQNEAQ (reference sequence). The V gene lost 5 bases and the J gene lost 9 bases, with 17 bases spanning the gap. This CDR3 region has 14 residues. The variable domain in full, with the rest retrieved from reference TRBV7-9 and TRBJ2-1, is DTGVSQNPRHKITKRGQNVTFRCDPISEHNRLYWYRQTLGQGPEFLTYFQNEAQLEKSRLLSDRFSAERPKGSFSTLEIQRTEQGDSAMYLCASSPIAGSSEQFFGPGTRLTVL.

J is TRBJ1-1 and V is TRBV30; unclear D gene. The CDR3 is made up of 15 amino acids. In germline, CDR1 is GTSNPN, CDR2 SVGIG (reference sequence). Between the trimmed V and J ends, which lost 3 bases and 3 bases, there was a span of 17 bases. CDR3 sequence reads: CAWSHGSSGYTEAFF. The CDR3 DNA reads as TGTGCCTGGAGCCACGGTTCGTCAGGCTACACTGAAGCTTTCTTT. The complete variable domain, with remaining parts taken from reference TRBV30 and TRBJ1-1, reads SQTIHQWPATLVQPVGSPLSLECTVEGTSNPNLYWYRQAAGRGLQLLFYSVGIGQISSEVPQNLSASRPQDRQFILSSKKLLLSDSGFYLCAWSHGSSGYTEAFFGQGTRLTVV.

The CDR3 region has the DNA TGTGCCAGCAGCCCGGTGGGGGGAATCACCGGGGAGCTGTTTTTT. This codes for CASSPVGGITGELFF. The chain employs TRBV7-2 and TRBJ2-2; possibly TRBD2 for D (6 bases). Germline-derived CDR1 and CDR2 are SGHTA and FQGNSA. Trimming stripped 5 bases from V and 4 bases from J, with 14 bases between. The CDR3 loop spans 15 amino acids.

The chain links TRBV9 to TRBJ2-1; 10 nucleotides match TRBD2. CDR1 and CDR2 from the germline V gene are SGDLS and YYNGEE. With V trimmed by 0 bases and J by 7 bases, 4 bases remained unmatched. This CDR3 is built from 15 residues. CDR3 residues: CASSVVSGRGNEQFF. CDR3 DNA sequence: TGTGCCAGCAGCGTAGTAAGCGGGAGGGGGAATGAGCAGTTCTTC. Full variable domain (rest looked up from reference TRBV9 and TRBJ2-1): DSGVTQTPKHLITATGQRVTLRCSPRSGDLSVYWYQQSLDQGLQFLIQYYNGEERAKGNILERFSAQQFPDLHSELNLSSLELGDSALYFCASSVVSGRGNEQFFGPGTRLTVL.

CDR3 bases: TGTGCCTGGCTTCCAGGGGGCAGGGAGGAAAAACTGTTTTTT. Its translation is CAWLPGGREEKLFF. The chain is built from TRBV30 and TRBJ1-4; 8 bases map to TRBD1. Trimming took 5 bases from V and 8 from J; bases not matched to a gene: 10. The V gene's germline CDR1 is GTSNPN and CDR2 SVGIG (reference sequence). The CDR3 runs to 14 residues.

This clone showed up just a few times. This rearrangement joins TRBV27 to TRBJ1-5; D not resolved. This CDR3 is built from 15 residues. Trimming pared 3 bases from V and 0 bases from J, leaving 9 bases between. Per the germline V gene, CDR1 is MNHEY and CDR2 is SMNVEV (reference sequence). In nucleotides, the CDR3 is TGTGCCAGCAGTTTTCACGAGTATAGCAATCAGCCCCAGCATTTT. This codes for CASSFHEYSNQPQHF.

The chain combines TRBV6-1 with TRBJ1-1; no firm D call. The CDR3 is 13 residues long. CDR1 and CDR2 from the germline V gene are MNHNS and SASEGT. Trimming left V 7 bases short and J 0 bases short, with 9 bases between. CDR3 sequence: CASIRGMNTEAFF. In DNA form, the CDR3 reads TGTGCCAGCATTCGGGGAATGAACACTGAAGCTTTCTTT.